Presented here are 32 T cell receptor beta chains from one specimen sequenced in a study of cytomegalovirus exposure and HLA in healthy donors. TCRdb's copy holds only in-frame clones and misses some; the assay was immunoSEQ multiplex PCR. The table includes roughly 110,000 clones, about 88% detected once. Sequenced: PBMCs. These receptors were obtained from a woman between 18 and 29 years old in good health and CMV-seropositive.

The rearrangement joins TRBV7-2 to TRBJ2-7; 8 bases align to TRBD1. From germline, CDR1 is SGHTA and CDR2 FQGNSA. This CDR3 spans 15 amino acids. The V and J ends lost 0 bases and 2 bases, in that order; junction bases with no gene match: 3. The CDR3 DNA sequence: TGTGCCAGCAGCTTAGCTGGACAGGGAACCTACGAGCAGTACTTC. Its protein product is CASSLAGQGTYEQYF.

This clone appeared once. The V gene is TRBV5-6, the J gene TRBJ1-2; TRBD1 might be the D (5 bases). The CDR3 has 13 residues. V was trimmed by 6 bases and J by 1 base, leaving 10 bases between them. Per germline, CDR1 SGHDT and CDR2 YYEEEE. The CDR3 region has the DNA TGTGCCAGCATCGGAGGGGTTAACTATGGCTACACCTTC. It specifies CASIGGVNYGYTF.

V and J are TRBV7-2 and TRBJ2-7; perhaps TRBD2 as D (6 bases). This CDR3 region has 15 residues. Trimming took 1 base from V and 3 from J, leaving 13 bases between them. Germline assignment: CDR1 SGHTA and CDR2 FQGNSA. The CDR3 spells CASSLEEGKSYEQYV. In nucleotides, the CDR3 is TGTGCCAGCAGCTTAGAGGAGGGAAAGAGCTACGAGCAGTACGTC.

The chain employs TRBV10-2 and TRBJ2-7; 7 bases are a match to TRBD1. The CDR3 extends over 13 amino acids. V lost 2 bases and J lost 4; bases outside the gene matches: 2. Germline assignment: CDR1 WSHSY and CDR2 SAAADI. The CDR3 DNA sequence: TGCGCCAGCAGTGAGACGACAGGGTACGAGCAGTACGTC. Translated: CASSETTGYEQYV.

This chain connects TRBV27 to TRBJ2-7; D gene unclear. Between the trimmed V and J ends, which lost 2 bases and 9 bases, there was a span of 14 bases. Germline CDR1 MNHEY, CDR2 SMNVEV (reference sequence). The CDR3 is made up of 13 amino acids. DNA of the CDR3: TGTGCCAGCAGTTTAACTCCCCCCATTGGGCAGTACTTC. Translating gives CASSLTPPIGQYF.

This clone was detected only once. The rearrangement links TRBV5-6 to TRBJ2-3, with a tentative D call TRBD2 (7 bases). Trimming took off 0 bases at V and 4 bases at J, with 12 bases between the two ends. CDR1 and CDR2 (germline): SGHDT, YYEEEE. The CDR3 sequence is 15 residues long. The chain's CDR3 is CASSLEGGGSDTQYF. The CDR3 nucleotides read TGTGCCAGCAGCTTGGAGGGGGGGGGATCAGATACGCAGTATTTT.

The gene calls are TRBV5-5 and TRBJ1-2; tentatively, D is TRBD1 (6 bases). This CDR3 has 14 amino acids. CDR1 is SGHKS and CDR2 is YYEKEE in the germline V gene (reference sequence). Trimming left V 2 bases short and J 3 bases short, with 11 bases between. The CDR3 loop is CASSLFAGDYGYTF. CDR3 coding DNA: TGTGCCAGCAGCTTATTTGCAGGGGACTATGGCTACACCTTC.

The rearrangement uses TRBV19 and TRBJ1-2; D uncertain. This CDR3 has 15 residues. From germline, CDR1 is LNHDA and CDR2 SQIVND (reference sequence). The V end lost 5 bases, the J end lost 7 bases, and 20 bases lay between the germline ends. DNA of the CDR3: TGTGCCAGTAGTTCGGAGGCGGGGTTATTCGGTGGCTACACCTTC. Its translation: CASSSEAGLFGGYTF.

The genes are TRBV5-1 and TRBJ2-1; the D gene is possibly TRBD1 (6 bases). Germline CDR1 SGHRS, CDR2 YFSETQ. The germline V and J ends were trimmed by 5 bases and 9 bases, with 24 bases remaining between them. This CDR3 contains 16 residues. CDR3 nucleotides: TGCGCCAGCAGTTTACAGGGTTACGGCGTTGTCAGTGAGCAGTTCTTC. It specifies CASSLQGYGVVSEQFF.

This chain uses TRBV2 with TRBJ2-6; weak D call: TRBD2 (5 bases). The germline V and J ends were trimmed by 2 bases and 2 bases, with 10 bases remaining between them. The CDR3 covers 16 residues. CDR1 is SNHLY, CDR2 FYNNEI, per germline. CDR3 residues: CASSERRIAGANVLTF. The DNA of the CDR3 is TGTGCCAGCAGTGAAAGGAGGATTGCTGGGGCCAACGTCCTGACTTTC.

The chain couples TRBV27 to TRBJ2-1; D is perhaps TRBD1 (6 bases). The CDR3 sequence is 12 residues long. The V gene lost 2 bases and the J gene lost 15 bases, with 14 bases spanning the gap. The germline CDR1 and CDR2 sequences are MNHEY and SMNVEV (reference sequence). In DNA, the CDR3 is TGTGCCAGCAGTTTACGGGGACATGGATGGTTCTTC. Translating it yields CASSLRGHGWFF.

The V and J genes are TRBV12-5 and TRBJ2-7, with 9 bases that match TRBD1. Trimming cost V 0 bases and J 3 bases; bases outside gene matches: 9. CDR1 is LGHNT, CDR2 FRNRAP, per germline. CDR3 length: 17 amino acids. This CDR3 is CASGLVRWDRVSYEQYV. CDR3 coding DNA: TGTGCTAGTGGTTTGGTAAGGTGGGACAGGGTGAGCTACGAGCAGTACGTC.

The DNA for the CDR3 is TGCGCCAGCAGTGAGTTTACGGTGACAGAGTTCTCCTACGAGCAGTACTTC. Amino acid sequence: CASSEFTVTEFSYEQYF. The V gene is TRBV10-2, the J gene TRBJ2-7, with D possibly TRBD1 on 5 matching bases. V was trimmed by 1 base and J by 0 bases, leaving 16 bases between them. Per the germline V gene, CDR1 is WSHSY and CDR2 is SAAADI. The CDR3 extends over 17 amino acids.

This clone was counted a single time. The chain links TRBV18 to TRBJ2-7; D not resolved. The V end lost 3 bases, the J end lost 0 bases, and 3 bases lay between the germline ends. Per the germline V gene, CDR1 is KGHSH and CDR2 is LQKENI. This CDR3 has 12 amino acids. The CDR3 spells CASSPSSYEQYF. The CDR3, as DNA: TGTGCCAGCTCACCCAGCTCCTACGAGCAGTACTTC.

This chain links TRBV6-1 with TRBJ2-2; D perhaps matches TRBD2 (6 bases). V was cut by 3 bases and J by 6 bases, with 8 bases left in between. Germline CDR1 is MNHNS and CDR2 is SASEGT. This CDR3 spans 13 amino acids. The CDR3 DNA is TGTGCCAGCAGTGACCCGGGGGCCGGGGAGCTGTTTTTT. This gives the protein CASSDPGAGELFF.

The chain carries TRBV14 and TRBJ2-3; D gene ambiguous. Germline CDR1 SGHDN, CDR2 FVKESK. This CDR3 region has 14 residues. The V gene lost 1 base and the J gene lost 6 bases, with 11 bases spanning the gap. The CDR3 DNA reads TGTGCCAGCAGCCAAGCAGCGCCACGGGATACGCAGTATTTT. Amino acid sequence: CASSQAAPRDTQYF.

The chain recombines TRBV9 with TRBJ1-1, with TRBD1 matching 7 bases. Germline assignment: CDR1 SGDLS and CDR2 YYNGEE. The CDR3 length is 16 residues. V was pared by 0 bases and J by 2 bases, with 7 bases of the junction left unmatched. In nucleotides, the CDR3 is TGTGCCAGCAGCGTAGAGGGACAGCAGCGTAACACTGAAGCTTTCTTT. It specifies CASSVEGQQRNTEAFF.

This chain joins TRBV6-5 and TRBJ1-6, with D unclear. The germline V and J ends were trimmed by 4 bases and 3 bases, with 10 bases remaining between them. The CDR3 length is 15 residues. CDR1 is MNHEY and CDR2 is SVGAGI in the germline V gene. The CDR3: CASSSRDLYNSPLHF. The CDR3 coding sequence is TGTGCCAGCAGTTCCCGGGATCTCTATAATTCACCCCTCCACTTT.

The CDR3 protein is CASSYLQGNSPLHF. Written as DNA, the CDR3 is TGTGCCAGCAGTTACCTACAGGGAAATTCACCCCTCCACTTT. The rearrangement joins TRBV6-6 to TRBJ1-6, with D tentatively TRBD1 (6 bases). The V and J ends lost 2 bases and 7 bases respectively, with 9 bases between them. Germline V gene sequence: CDR1 MNHNY, CDR2 SVGAGI (reference sequence). The CDR3 has 14 amino acids.

J is TRBJ1-6 and V is TRBV14; no firm D call. The ends were cut back, 2 bases at V and 12 bases at J, with 11 bases in the middle. CDR1 and CDR2 (germline): SGHDN, FVKESK. CDR3 length equals 13 residues. The CDR3 nucleotides read TGTGCCAGCAGCCAATCGTTCGTTCGACCCCTCCACTTT. Its translation: CASSQSFVRPLHF.

By share of the sample, this clone is medium-sized. This rearrangement joins TRBV19 to TRBJ1-2; 8 bases are shared with TRBD1. The CDR3 covers 12 residues. Germline CDR1 reads LNHDA; CDR2 reads SQIVND (reference sequence). V shed 9 bases, J shed 7 bases, and the junction held 7 bases outside the gene matches. The CDR3 reads CASAGQGGGYTF. The CDR3 DNA reads as TGTGCCAGCGCCGGACAGGGTGGTGGCTACACCTTC.

V is TRBV19 and J is TRBJ2-7, with 8 bases fitting TRBD1. V was pared by 3 bases and J by 0 bases, with 4 bases of the junction left unmatched. Germline lookup yields CDR1 LNHDA and CDR2 SQIVND (reference sequence). The CDR3 loop spans 15 amino acids. CDR3 in amino acids: CASSIAGQASYEQYF. Here the CDR3 DNA reads TGTGCCAGTAGTATCGCGGGACAGGCCTCCTACGAGCAGTACTTC.

The genes are TRBV27 and TRBJ1-1; TRBD1 is a possible D gene (5 bases). Germline V gene lookup returns CDR1 MNHEY and CDR2 SMNVEV (reference sequence). With 5 bases removed from V and 3 bases from J, the gap between germline ends came to 10 bases. The CDR3 covers 13 residues. As DNA, the CDR3 is TGTGCCAGCAGTCCGGGGGGTTACACTGAAGCTTTCTTT. Translation: CASSPGGYTEAFF.

This clone was counted once. The gene calls are TRBV6-5 and TRBJ1-4, with 8 bases matching TRBD1. The CDR3 consists of 15 residues. V trimming: 0 bases; J trimming: 6 bases; junction bases outside the gene matches: 3. The germline V gene encodes CDR1 MNHEY and CDR2 SVGAGI. CDR3 sequence reads: CASSYSTGADEKLFF. The CDR3 DNA sequence: TGTGCCAGCAGTTACTCGACAGGGGCTGATGAAAAACTGTTTTTT.

The chain is built from TRBV2 and TRBJ2-3, with a possible D match to TRBD2 (5 bases). This CDR3 has 15 amino acids. Trimming stripped 3 bases from V and 6 bases from J, with 16 bases between. In germline, CDR1 is SNHLY, CDR2 FYNNEI. CDR3 protein: CASSEGNTRADTQYF. CDR3 in DNA: TGTGCCAGCAGTGAGGGGAACACGCGGGCGGATACGCAGTATTTT.

The J gene is TRBJ2-3, the V gene TRBV29-1, with a tentative D call TRBD2 (6 bases). Germline V gene data show CDR1 as SQVTM and CDR2 as ANQGSEA. The CDR3 is 15 residues long. V lost 2 bases and J lost 1, with 13 bases in between. CDR3 sequence (DNA): TGCAGCGTTGAAATTCTCGGGACTGGCACAGATACGCAGTATTTT. Translation gives CSVEILGTGTDTQYF.

The chain carries TRBV27 and TRBJ1-1; 8 positions match TRBD1. Germline CDR1 and CDR2: MNHEY and SMNVEV (reference sequence). This CDR3 spans 13 amino acids. J was trimmed by 4 bases and V by 8 bases; bases with no gene match: 6. CDR3 in amino acids: CASGLTGGTEAFF. The CDR3 coding sequence is TGTGCCAGCGGACTTACAGGGGGCACTGAAGCTTTCTTT.

The gene calls are TRBV11-2 and TRBJ1-5, with D tentatively TRBD1 (6 bases). Deletions cut 5 bases from V and 6 bases from J, with 14 bases between. CDR1 is SGHAT and CDR2 is FQNNGV in the germline V gene. CDR3 size: 14 residues. CDR3 DNA sequence: TGTGCCAGCAGCCTACAGGGAGTGGGTCAGCCCCAGCATTTT. Translating gives CASSLQGVGQPQHF.

The rearrangement links TRBV6-6 to TRBJ1-4; 7 positions agree with TRBD1. Germline V gives CDR1 MNHNY, CDR2 SVGAGI (reference sequence). Losses at the gene ends were 7 bases for V and 3 bases for J; bases not matched to a gene: 5. CDR3 length equals 14 residues. The CDR3 here is CASTPGQSNEKLFF. The CDR3 DNA reads as TGTGCCAGCACCCCGGGACAGTCTAATGAAAAACTGTTTTTT.

V usage is TRBV2 and J usage is TRBJ1-6; 11 nucleotides agree with TRBD1. The CDR3 is made up of 15 amino acids. The germline gives CDR1 SNHLY, CDR2 FYNNEI. After removal of 4 bases from V and 9 bases from J, the junction contained 5 bases not matched to a gene. The CDR3 loop reads CASSGDRGVISPLHF. DNA of the CDR3: TGTGCCAGCAGTGGGGACAGGGGGGTTATTTCACCCCTCCACTTT. Using reference TRBV2 and TRBJ1-6 for the parts outside the CDR3, the full variable domain is EPEVTQTPSHQVTQMGQEVILRCVPISNHLYFYWYRQILGQKVEFLVSFYNNEISEKSEIFDDQFSVERPDGSNFTLKIRSTKLEDSAMYFCASSGDRGVISPLHFGNGTRLTVT.

About this clone: Because it lacks the conserved phenylalanine or tryptophan at the end, this CDR3 is likely a read error. Because the CDR3's place on the DNA is in doubt, the DNA is left out and the CDR3 is given as listed by TCRdb. The gene calls are TRBV5-6 and TRBJ1-1; the table names TRBD1, a call not compared with the DNA. The CDR3 has 9 amino acids, counting both end residues. Germline V CDR1 and CDR2: SGHDT, YYEEEE. CDR3 in amino acids: CASSLGQVI.

V gene TRBV19 combines with J gene TRBJ2-7, with 10 bases identical to TRBD2. The CDR3 is 15 residues long. After removal of 5 bases from V and 4 bases from J, the junction contained 8 bases not matched to a gene. Germline V gives CDR1 LNHDA, CDR2 SQIVND (reference sequence). This CDR3 reads CASSGGLAAQYEQYF. The CDR3 nucleotides are TGTGCCAGTAGTGGAGGACTAGCGGCACAATACGAGCAGTACTTC.